These 22 T cell receptor beta chains were all obtained from the same sample, sequenced in a study. Via MiXCR, TCRdb re-called the RT-PCR reads, giving one row per CDR3 protein. The sample has almost 700,000 distinct CDR3 sequences, about 14% seen once; the top ten hold 3.6%. Sample: memory CD4+ T cells from blood. These receptors were obtained from a female donor in good health, serving as a healthy control.

This clonotype was seen ten or more times. The chain combines TRBV24-1 with TRBJ2-1; no reliable D call. V lost 3 bases, J lost 2 bases, and 10 bases lay in between. Germline V gene lookup returns CDR1 KGHDR and CDR2 SFDVKD. CDR3 length: 15 residues. CDR3 bases: TGTGCCACCAGTGATCGTTCCACTACCTACAATGAGCAGTTCTTC. It encodes CATSDRSTTYNEQFF.

This chain joins TRBV4-3 and TRBJ1-4; no firm D call. Trimming stripped 2 bases from V and 7 bases from J, with 8 bases between. CDR1 is LGHNA and CDR2 is YSLEER in the germline V gene. The CDR3 runs to 13 residues. Here the CDR3 reads CASSQMMAEKLFF. The CDR3 bases are TGCGCCAGCAGCCAAATGATGGCTGAAAAACTGTTTTTT.

This clonotype was recorded only once. One junction end does not reproduce the germline sequence, and a read error may be involved. The gene calls are TRBV20-1 and TRBJ2-2; TRBD2 matches at 13 bases. In germline, CDR1 is DFQATT, CDR2 SNEGSKA (reference sequence). The CDR3 is 17 amino acids. This CDR3 reads CSARRGTSGTDTGERFF. The CDR3, as DNA: TGCAGTGCTAGACGTGGGACTAGCGGGACAGACACCGGGGAGCGGTTTTTT.

This clonotype was seen repeatedly, ten times or more. J is TRBJ1-5 and V is TRBV7-8, with D unclear. The germline V gene encodes CDR1 SGHVS and CDR2 FQNEAQ. Deletions cut 5 bases from V and 2 bases from J, with 13 bases between. The CDR3 consists of 15 residues. The CDR3 coding sequence is TGTGCCAGCAGCGCGCAGGTGGTCGGCAATCAGCCCCAGCATTTT. Protein sequence: CASSAQVVGNQPQHF.

In this sample, this clonotype turned up many times. The chain joins TRBV11-2 to TRBJ2-1, with D maybe TRBD2 (6 bases). Germline V lookup: CDR1 SGHAT, CDR2 FQNNGV. This CDR3 is built from 15 residues. V was shortened by 5 bases and J by 7 bases, with 18 bases between the two germline ends. This CDR3 is CASSLAGGTSNEQFF. CDR3 nucleotides: TGTGCCAGCAGCCTAGCTGGCGGGACCAGTAATGAGCAGTTCTTC.

The rearrangement links TRBV3-1 to TRBJ2-1, with TRBD1 matching 9 bases. The CDR3 extends over 16 amino acids. Trimming removed 2 bases from V and 6 bases from J; junction bases left unmatched: 8. Germline V CDR1 and CDR2: LGHDT, YNNKEL (reference sequence). CDR3 in amino acids: CASSQSQGAGPNEQFF. In DNA, the CDR3 is TGTGCCAGCAGCCAATCACAGGGGGCGGGTCCCAATGAGCAGTTCTTC.

This clonotype was picked up many times. J is TRBJ2-7 and V is TRBV29-1; the D is unclear. V was shortened by 5 bases and J by 5 bases, with 13 bases between the two germline ends. Per germline, CDR1 SQVTM and CDR2 ANQGSEA. This CDR3 is built from 12 residues. As DNA, the CDR3 is TGCAGCGTTAGGAAGGGTGGGCACGAGCAGTACTTC. This sequence encodes CSVRKGGHEQYF.

This clonotype was observed a handful of times. The chain has TRBV5-1 and TRBJ1-2; D is unclear. V was shortened by 3 bases and J by 8 bases, with 23 bases between the two germline ends. Germline CDR1 and CDR2: SGHRS and YFSETQ. The CDR3 is made up of 16 amino acids. The CDR3 loop is CASSSDVLEADGGYTF. The DNA for the CDR3 is TGCGCCAGCAGCTCAGACGTATTGGAGGCCGACGGGGGCTACACCTTC.

This clonotype was seen only a few times. V is TRBV29-1 and J is TRBJ2-7; D possibly matches TRBD1 or TRBD2 (5 bases each). CDR1 and CDR2 (germline): SQVTM, ANQGSEA. V gave up 7 bases and J gave up 6 bases, with 19 bases separating them. This CDR3 is built from 13 residues. The CDR3 DNA is TGCAGCGGCTGGGACCACCGACGGCTCGAGCAGTACTTC. It translates to CSGWDHRRLEQYF.

This clonotype was counted many times. V and J are TRBV27 and TRBJ2-2; TRBD1 matches at 7 bases. The germline gives CDR1 MNHEY, CDR2 SMNVEV (reference sequence). CDR3 length: 13 amino acids. V was clipped by 3 bases and J by 8 bases; unmatched bases: 3. The CDR3 nucleotides are TGTGCCAGCAGTTTTGACAGGGCAGGGGAGCTGTTTTTT. Amino acids: CASSFDRAGELFF.

There are a few counts of this clonotype. The gene calls are TRBV6-5 and TRBJ2-6, with 7 nucleotides matching TRBD2. V lost 2 bases to trimming and J lost 11 bases; unmatched junction nucleotides: 6. CDR1 MNHEY and CDR2 SVGAGI come from the germline V gene. This CDR3 has 14 residues. This CDR3 reads CASSYRTSRDVLTF. CDR3 nucleotide sequence: TGTGCCAGCAGTTACAGGACTAGTAGAGACGTCCTGACTTTC.

The table lists this clonotype with a few counts. The rearrangement links TRBV5-1 to TRBJ2-3, with D uncertain. The CDR3 totals 16 residues. From germline, CDR1 is SGHRS and CDR2 YFSETQ. Trimming took off 4 bases at V and 5 bases at J, with 20 bases between the two ends. CDR3 residues: CASSAFGPQERDTQYF. DNA for the CDR3: TGCGCCAGCAGCGCATTCGGGCCGCAAGAGCGAGATACGCAGTATTTT. The whole variable domain, filled in from reference TRBV5-1 and TRBJ2-3, reads KAGVTQTPRYLIKTRGQQVTLSCSPISGHRSVSWYQQTPGQGLQFLFEYFSETQRNKGNFPGRFSGRQFSNSRSEMNVSTLELGDSALYLCASSAFGPQERDTQYFGPGTRLTVL.

This clonotype came up many times. The V and J genes are TRBV5-1 and TRBJ2-1; tentative D call: TRBD1 (6 bases). The V end lost 0 bases, the J end lost 10 bases, and 8 bases lay between the germline ends. CDR1 and CDR2 from the germline V gene are SGHRS and YFSETQ. This CDR3 contains 12 residues. CDR3: CASSLEGTEQFF. The DNA of the CDR3 is TGCGCCAGCAGCTTGGAGGGGACAGAGCAGTTCTTC.

The chain's CDR3 is CATSARGLAGAYEQYF. CDR3 DNA: TGTGCCACCAGTGCGCGGGGACTAGCGGGGGCCTACGAGCAGTACTTC. V is TRBV24-1 and J is TRBJ2-7, with TRBD2 matching 14 bases. This CDR3 comprises 16 residues. CDR1 KGHDR and CDR2 SFDVKD come from the germline V gene. J lost 2 bases, V lost 5 bases, and 4 bases had no gene match.

This clonotype has ten or more counts. This chain connects TRBV7-2 to TRBJ2-7; no clear D gene. The V end lost 5 bases, the J end lost 3 bases, and 5 bases lay between the germline ends. The length of the CDR3 is 11 residues. The germline gives CDR1 SGHTA, CDR2 FQGNSA. The CDR3: CASSPYYEQYF. DNA of the CDR3: TGTGCCAGCAGCCCTTACTACGAGCAGTACTTC.

There are a few counts of this clonotype. The J gene is TRBJ2-1, the V gene TRBV6-1; D may be TRBD1 (5 bases). V was shortened by 3 bases and J by 8 bases, with 8 bases between the two germline ends. The CDR3 is 12 amino acids. Germline V gene data show CDR1 as MNHNS and CDR2 as SASEGT. The CDR3 spells CASSELGDEQFF. The CDR3 coding sequence is TGTGCCAGCAGTGAGTTAGGGGATGAGCAGTTCTTC.

This chain connects TRBV20-1 to TRBJ2-5, with D hard to call. CDR3 size: 15 residues. From germline, CDR1 is DFQATT and CDR2 SNEGSKA (reference sequence). V shed 6 bases and J shed 5 bases, with 22 bases lying between them. CDR3 DNA sequence: TGCAGTGCCAACTCTAGAGGAGCTGGGGTGGAGACCCAGTACTTC. It specifies CSANSRGAGVETQYF.

This clonotype was recorded at least ten times. This chain joins TRBV29-1 and TRBJ1-1; weak D call: TRBD1 (6 bases). Germline CDR1 and CDR2: SQVTM and ANQGSEA. This CDR3 spans 15 amino acids. V lost 5 bases to trimming and J lost 0 bases, with 16 bases between them. This CDR3 reads CSVTGLGGVNTEAFF. The CDR3 DNA is TGCAGCGTTACCGGGTTAGGGGGAGTGAACACTGAAGCTTTCTTT.

The chain carries TRBV7-3 and TRBJ2-3, with 9 bases fitting TRBD2. Germline lookup yields CDR1 SGHTA and CDR2 FQGTGA. This CDR3 contains 16 residues. Trimming took 5 bases from V and 4 from J; bases not matched to a gene: 10. CDR3 bases: TGTGCCAGCAGCCCTGGAGCGGGACTAGCCGCAGATACGCAGTATTTT. Amino acid sequence: CASSPGAGLAADTQYF.

The sample holds a few counts of this clonotype. The CDR3 DNA reads TGCGCCAGCAGTTCCGGACAGGGTCAATACGAGCAGTACTTC. This codes for CASSSGQGQYEQYF. V usage is TRBV5-1 and J usage is TRBJ2-7, with 8 bases fitting TRBD1. The CDR3 spans 14 residues. J was trimmed by 4 bases and V by 5 bases; bases with no gene match: 8. Germline CDR1 SGHRS, CDR2 YFSETQ. Filled out from reference TRBV5-1 and TRBJ2-7, the complete variable domain reads KAGVTQTPRYLIKTRGQQVTLSCSPISGHRSVSWYQQTPGQGLQFLFEYFSETQRNKGNFPGRFSGRQFSNSRSEMNVSTLELGDSALYLCASSSGQGQYEQYFGPGTRLTVT.

This clonotype was recorded at least ten times. The CDR3, as DNA: TGCGCCAGCAGCCAGAGCCAGAGATACACAGATACGCAGTATTTT. It codes for CASSQSQRYTDTQYF. The chain couples TRBV4-3 to TRBJ2-3; D unresolved. The V gene lost 3 bases and the J gene lost 2 bases, with 12 bases spanning the gap. CDR1 is LGHNA, CDR2 YSLEER, per germline. CDR3 length equals 15 residues.

V usage is TRBV7-9 and J usage is TRBJ1-5, with D possibly being TRBD1 (5 bases). The CDR3 extends over 13 amino acids. Trimming pared 5 bases from V and 6 bases from J, leaving 11 bases between. Germline values: CDR1 SEHNR, CDR2 FQNEAQ (reference sequence). The CDR3 loop is CASSQEGLQPQHF. CDR3 coding DNA: TGTGCCAGCAGCCAGGAGGGACTTCAGCCCCAGCATTTT. Looking up the rest from reference TRBV7-9 and TRBJ1-5 gives the full variable domain: DTGVSQNPRHKITKRGQNVTFRCDPISEHNRLYWYRQTLGQGPEFLTYFQNEAQLEKSRLLSDRFSAERPKGSFSTLEIQRTEQGDSAMYLCASSQEGLQPQHFGDGTRLSIL.